These 12 T cell receptor beta chains originate from one sample sequenced in a study of cytomegalovirus exposure and HLA in healthy donors. The PCR used 60 Vbeta and 13 Jbeta primers. The repertoire was sequenced with immunoSEQ multiplex PCR; TCRdb's copy has only in-frame clones and lacks some. The sample data list around 45,000 clones. The sample was PBMCs. These TCRs come from a woman aged 30 to 39 in good health and CMV-seronegative.

The chain joins TRBV4-2 to TRBJ1-2; 9 bases fit TRBD1. V lost 4 bases and J lost 1; bases outside the gene matches: 4. There are 15 residues in the CDR3. Germline V gives CDR1 LGHNA, CDR2 YNFKEQ. CDR3 sequence: CASSPRDRDNYGYTF. The CDR3 DNA sequence: TGTGCCAGCAGCCCCCGGGACAGGGATAACTATGGCTACACCTTC.

The rearrangement links TRBV19 to TRBJ1-2; D is ambiguous. The CDR3 is 14 residues long. V was shortened by 2 bases and J by 0 bases, with 7 bases between the two germline ends. The germline gives CDR1 LNHDA, CDR2 SQIVND (reference sequence). CDR3 DNA sequence: TGTGCCAGTAGTATACCGGGAGCTAACTATGGCTACACCTTC. This translates into CASSIPGANYGYTF.

The CDR3 nucleotides are TGTGCCAGCAGCTTAGGGGACAGGGGAATTCAACCCCAGCATTTT. This encodes CASSLGDRGIQPQHF. The V call is TRBV11-2, the J call TRBJ1-5; 10 positions agree with TRBD1. The germline CDR1 and CDR2 sequences are SGHAT and FQNNGV. V lost 1 base, J lost 10 bases, and 7 bases stayed unmatched. The CDR3 spans 15 residues.

The chain joins TRBV30 to TRBJ2-7; TRBD1 matches at 9 bases. Germline lookup yields CDR1 GTSNPN and CDR2 SVGIG (reference sequence). The CDR3 covers 17 residues. Trimming cost V 5 bases and J 3 bases; bases outside gene matches: 17. CDR3 residues: CAWRGTGRLYLNYEQYF. CDR3 nucleotides: TGTGCCTGGCGAGGGACAGGGAGGCTGTATTTGAACTACGAGCAGTACTTC.

This chain uses TRBV9 with TRBJ1-1; 8 nucleotides agree with TRBD1. This CDR3 region has 13 residues. The V and J ends lost 4 bases and 4 bases, in that order; junction bases with no gene match: 3. In germline, CDR1 is SGDLS, CDR2 YYNGEE. DNA of the CDR3: TGTGCCAGCAGCAATACAGGGGGCACTGAAGCTTTCTTT. Protein sequence: CASSNTGGTEAFF.

The chain employs TRBV28 and TRBJ1-5; the D gene is possibly TRBD1 (5 bases). The ends were cut back, 3 bases at V and 3 bases at J, with 12 bases in the middle. The CDR3 is 15 residues long. The germline gives CDR1 MDHEN, CDR2 SYDVKM. As DNA, the CDR3 is TGTGCCAGCAGTTTCCCAGGGCCCCACAATCAGCCCCAGCATTTT. Its translation is CASSFPGPHNQPQHF. The whole variable domain, remainder taken from reference TRBV28 and TRBJ1-5, is DVKVTQSSRYLVKRTGEKVFLECVQDMDHENMFWYRQDPGLGLRLIYFSYDVKMKEKGDIPEGYSVSREKKERFSLILESASTNQTSMYLCASSFPGPHNQPQHFGDGTRLSIL.

This chain connects TRBV5-6 to TRBJ2-5; maybe TRBD2 (6 bases). V gave up 3 bases and J gave up 2 bases, with 14 bases separating them. CDR1 is SGHDT and CDR2 is YYEEEE in the germline V gene. This CDR3 has 15 residues. CDR3 nucleotides: TGTGCCAGCAGCTGGAATAGCGGAGCACAAGAGACCCAGTACTTC. Translation gives CASSWNSGAQETQYF.

The chain couples TRBV9 to TRBJ1-4; unclear D gene. Between the trimmed V and J ends, which lost 3 bases and 3 bases, there was a span of 9 bases. Per germline, CDR1 SGDLS and CDR2 YYNGEE. The CDR3 is 14 amino acids. Here the CDR3 DNA reads TGTGCCAGCAGCGCAGGTGGTGCTAATGAAAAACTGTTTTTT. Encoded protein: CASSAGGANEKLFF. The whole variable domain, filled in from reference TRBV9 and TRBJ1-4, reads DSGVTQTPKHLITATGQRVTLRCSPRSGDLSVYWYQQSLDQGLQFLIQYYNGEERAKGNILERFSAQQFPDLHSELNLSSLELGDSALYFCASSAGGANEKLFFGSGTQLSVL.

V gene TRBV19 combines with J gene TRBJ2-1; D remains ambiguous. The CDR3 consists of 13 residues. Trimming removed 1 base from V and 7 bases from J, with 8 bases in between. Germline V gives CDR1 LNHDA, CDR2 SQIVND (reference sequence). DNA for the CDR3: TGTGCCAGTAGTATAGGGTCGGGTAATGAGCAGTTCTTC. Protein: CASSIGSGNEQFF.

The J gene is TRBJ2-4, the V gene TRBV7-3; the match to TRBD2 covers 8 bases. The CDR3 totals 15 residues. CDR1 is SGHTA and CDR2 is FQGTGA in the germline V gene. V shed 0 bases, J shed 8 bases, and the junction held 6 bases outside the gene matches. The CDR3 DNA follows: TGTGCCAGCAGCTTAACGTCGGGAGCGGGGGACATTCAGTACTTC. Its translation is CASSLTSGAGDIQYF.

This chain connects TRBV7-2 to TRBJ2-7; perhaps TRBD2 as D (5 bases). This CDR3 is built from 13 residues. Germline CDR1 and CDR2: SGHTA and FQGNSA. Trimming cost V 4 bases and J 6 bases, with 13 bases left between them. The CDR3 bases are TGTGCCAGCAGCTCACCCTTAGCGTCCGAGCAGTACTTC. Translating gives CASSSPLASEQYF.

The chain couples TRBV18 to TRBJ2-7, with 8 nucleotides matching TRBD1. From germline, CDR1 is KGHSH and CDR2 LQKENI. The V segment lost 0 bases and the J segment 3 bases; nucleotides outside the gene matches: 7. The CDR3 is 16 residues long. The CDR3 nucleotides read TGTGCCAGCTCACCACCTGGGGCAGGGGGCTTCTACGAGCAGTACTTC. This translates into CASSPPGAGGFYEQYF.